This T cell receptor beta chain was retrieved from a study of breast tumors, draining lymph nodes, adjacent tissues. Samples came from axillary lymph nodes draining the breast cancer. In TCRdb, the multiplex PCR reads were re-called with MiXCR into one record per CDR3 protein. The sample has approximately 130,000 distinct CDR3 sequences; over 20% are singletons. This clonotype has more than one count but fewer than ten. The TCR comes from a female donor with breast cancer. Some clones in this sample may be carry-over from other donors' samples. Sequencing was performed on axillary lymph node tissue.

The CDR3 DNA is TGTGCCAGCAGTTTCCCGTCTACGGGAGTGTACGAGCAGTACTTC. Translation: CASSFPSTGVYEQYF. V is TRBV28 and J is TRBJ2-7, with D possibly matching TRBD2 (6 bases). V gave up 3 bases and J gave up 4 bases, with 16 bases separating them. CDR3 size: 15 residues. CDR1 and CDR2 from the germline V gene are MDHEN and SYDVKM.